This T cell receptor (beta chain) was sequenced for a study of cytomegalovirus exposure and HLA in healthy donors. General study results and limits: With later analysis, a missense DCLRE1C variant became linked to TCR beta V- and J-gene trimming.

As regards this clone: Antigen specificity is unknown.

A multiplex PCR was run with 60 Vbeta primers and 13 Jbeta primers. TCRdb's table, derived via immunoSEQ multiplex PCR, lists solely in-frame clones and lacks some. Of about 160,000 clones listed, approximately 86% were seen once; the top ten hold around 1.8%. The CDR3 contains 13 residues. The germline V gene has CDR1 MNHEY and CDR2 SMNVEV (reference sequence). This TCR derives from a young woman in good health and CMV-seronegative. The chain links TRBV27 to TRBJ2-5, with TRBD2 as a possible D gene (5 bases). The end of the DNA fits TRBJ2-7 better, so the J call may be wrong. Sequences were obtained from PBMCs. CDR3 loop: CASSLTGSYEQYF. For the CDR3, the DNA is TGTGCCAGCAGTCTGACGGGGTCCTACGAGCAGTACTTC.